This TCR beta chain was documented in a study of T cells in Graves' hyperthyroidism and ophthalmopathy. Study-level findings and limits: Separation of ophthalmopathy from stable hyperthyroidism was achieved by a 13 V-J model.

Criteria for exclusion of patients were uncontrolled infection, other autoimmune disease, pregnancy or lactation. Germline V gene lookup returns CDR1 SEHNR and CDR2 FQNEAQ (reference sequence). This CDR3 is 12 amino acids long. Trimming pared 11 bases from V and 7 bases from J, leaving 15 bases between. The CDR3 regions of TCR beta were amplified from RNA transcripts. HTBI primers drove first-round RT-PCR of the TCR CDR3. A single record per CDR3 protein comes from TCRdb applying MiXCR to the multiplex PCR reads. The table records about 360,000 distinct CDR3 sequences, approximately 13% of them present only once. As to this clonotype: Its target is not known.

V gene TRBV7-9 combines with J gene TRBJ2-1; D perhaps matches TRBD2 (5 bases). This TCR derives from a woman aged 18 to 35 with Graves' hyperthyroidism. Sequencing was carried out using blood. CDR3: CALDSLGNEQFF. As DNA, the CDR3 is TGTGCCTTGGACTCGTTGGGAAATGAGCAGTTCTTC.